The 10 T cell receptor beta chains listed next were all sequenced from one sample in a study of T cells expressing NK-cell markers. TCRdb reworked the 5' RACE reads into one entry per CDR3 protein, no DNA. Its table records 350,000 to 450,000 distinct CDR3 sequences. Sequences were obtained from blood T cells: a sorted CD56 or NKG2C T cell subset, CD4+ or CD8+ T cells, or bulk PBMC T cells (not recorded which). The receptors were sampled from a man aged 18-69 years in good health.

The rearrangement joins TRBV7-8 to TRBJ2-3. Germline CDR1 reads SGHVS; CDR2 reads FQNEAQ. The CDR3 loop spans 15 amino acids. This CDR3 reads CASSLTAASTDTQYF.

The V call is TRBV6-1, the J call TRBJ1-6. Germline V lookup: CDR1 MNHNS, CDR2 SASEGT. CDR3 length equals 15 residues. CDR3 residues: CASDRPGLLNYRLHF.

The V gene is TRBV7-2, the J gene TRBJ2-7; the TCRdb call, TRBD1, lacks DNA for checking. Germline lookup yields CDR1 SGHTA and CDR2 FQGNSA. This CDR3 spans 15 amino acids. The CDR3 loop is CASSPTDREIYEQYF.

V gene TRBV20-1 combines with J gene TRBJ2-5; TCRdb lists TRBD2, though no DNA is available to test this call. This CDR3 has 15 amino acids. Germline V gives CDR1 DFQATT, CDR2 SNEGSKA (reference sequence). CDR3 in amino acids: CSARSGTSGPLAQYF.

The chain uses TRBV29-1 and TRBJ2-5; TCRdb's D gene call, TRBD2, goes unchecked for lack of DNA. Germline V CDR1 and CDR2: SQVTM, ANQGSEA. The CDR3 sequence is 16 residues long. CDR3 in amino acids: CSAAGPRGVSQETQYF. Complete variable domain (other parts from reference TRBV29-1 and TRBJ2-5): SAVISQKPSRDICQRGTSLTIQCQVDSQVTMMFWYRQQPGQSLTLIATANQGSEATYESGFVIDKFPISRPNLTFSTLTVSNMSPEDSSIYLCSAAGPRGVSQETQYFGPGTRLLVL.

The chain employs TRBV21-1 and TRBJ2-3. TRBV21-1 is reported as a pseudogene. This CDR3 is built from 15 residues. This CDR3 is CASSKGDEVTDTQYF.

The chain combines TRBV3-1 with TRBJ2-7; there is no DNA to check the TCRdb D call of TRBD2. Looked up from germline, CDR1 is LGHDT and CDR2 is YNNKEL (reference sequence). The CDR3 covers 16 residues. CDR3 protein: CASSQDWAGPTYEQYF.

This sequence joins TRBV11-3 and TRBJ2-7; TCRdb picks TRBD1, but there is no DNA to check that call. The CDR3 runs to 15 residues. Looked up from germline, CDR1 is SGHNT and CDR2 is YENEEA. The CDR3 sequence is CASSAGQGISYEQYF.

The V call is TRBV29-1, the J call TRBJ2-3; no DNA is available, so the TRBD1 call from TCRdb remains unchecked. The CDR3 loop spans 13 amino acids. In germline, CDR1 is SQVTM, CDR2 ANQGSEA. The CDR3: CSVEERGKGTQYF.

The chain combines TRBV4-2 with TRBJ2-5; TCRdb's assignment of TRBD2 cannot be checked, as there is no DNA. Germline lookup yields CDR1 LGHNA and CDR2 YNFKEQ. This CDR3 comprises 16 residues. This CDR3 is CASSQASGGPQETQYF.